This T cell receptor (beta chain) is from a study of regulatory T cells in long-lasting Graves disease. Study summary: Over-5-year antithyroid drug use with positive TSH receptor antibodies defined persistent Graves' disease in the study.

CDR3-region Arm-PCR and iRepertoire HTBI primers produced the TCR beta libraries. From the multiplex PCR reads, TCRdb called clonotypes with MiXCR, one entry per CDR3 protein. The sample lists hundreds of thousands of distinct CDR3 sequences; around 20% were seen once. Regarding time point: persistent/refractory GD, antithyroid drugs over 5 years with positive TRAb. Construction of the TCR library relied on RNA isolated from PBMCs. This clonotype was seen only a few times. The antigen is unknown. A much more abundant neighbour one base away suggests this may be a read error. Findings of the study overall: Favored gene segments in persistent disease were TRBV28, TRBJ1-2 and TRBJ2-5.

V was cut by 6 bases and J by 0 bases, with 15 bases left in between. This CDR3 spans 15 amino acids. Germline V gene lookup returns CDR1 SNHLY and CDR2 FYNNEI. This clonotype originated in a female donor with Graves disease. The rearrangement uses TRBV2 and TRBJ2-7, with a tentative D call TRBD2 (5 bases). Sequences were derived from peripheral blood mononuclear cells (PBMCs), sampled when the disease was refractory, from a patient treated with antithyroid drugs. Here the CDR3 reads CASSLVAPSSYEQYF. CDR3 nucleotide sequence: TGTGCCAGCAGCTTGGTAGCGCCTTCCTCCTACGAGCAGTACTTC.